This TCR beta chain is drawn from a study of cytomegalovirus exposure and HLA in healthy donors. Study-level findings and limits: Researchers reported from a later analysis that most CMV-associated TCR beta chains appeared HLA-restricted. Analysis was carried out at a later point, and it linked a missense DCLRE1C variant to TCR beta V- and J-gene trimming. The study reported that TCR beta sequences accurately predicted HLA-A and HLA-B alleles in most subjects.

The PCR employed 60 Vbeta primers together with 13 Jbeta primers. TCRdb keeps only in-frame clones here, not all; method: immunoSEQ multiplex PCR. The sample has over 200,000 clones; the top ten hold approximately 0.98%. Regarding this clone: Its antigen is as yet unknown.

Germline CDR1 LGHNA, CDR2 YSLEER. The CDR3 runs 17 residues. J gave up 3 bases and V 4 bases, and 8 bases lay outside the gene matches. Material for sequencing was PBMCs. The J gene is TRBJ2-2, the V gene TRBV4-3; 10 nucleotides agree with TRBD1. The TCR sequence derives from a woman aged 25 to 39 in good health and CMV-seropositive. The CDR3 nucleotides read TGCGCCAGCAGCCGAGATATGGGGACAGGGGACACCGGGGAGCTGTTTTTT. This codes for CASSRDMGTGDTGELFF.